A single sample is the source of the 26 T cell receptor beta chains below, sequenced in a study of cytomegalovirus exposure and HLA in healthy donors. The PCR used 60 Vbeta and 13 Jbeta primers. Sequenced by immunoSEQ multiplex PCR; TCRdb stores in-frame clones only, minus some. This sample has approximately 100,000 clones, with more than 75% found just once. Sequenced input: PBMCs. The source is a woman between 45 and 60 years old in good health and CMV-seropositive.

The count of this clone is one. CDR3 loop: CASSLETNRGTEAFF. DNA of the CDR3: TGTGCCAGCAGCTTAGAAACCAACCGGGGCACTGAAGCTTTCTTT. V is TRBV7-9 and J is TRBJ1-1; D gene ambiguous. The germline V and J ends were trimmed by 1 base and 4 bases, with 13 bases remaining between them. Germline V CDR1 and CDR2: SEHNR, FQNEAQ (reference sequence). The CDR3 sequence is 15 residues long. The variable domain in full, with the rest retrieved from reference TRBV7-9 and TRBJ1-1, is DTGVSQNPRHKITKRGQNVTFRCDPISEHNRLYWYRQTLGQGPEFLTYFQNEAQLEKSRLLSDRFSAERPKGSFSTLEIQRTEQGDSAMYLCASSLETNRGTEAFFGQGTRLTVV.

The rearrangement joins TRBV11-2 to TRBJ2-7; 8 bases are a match to TRBD2. In germline, CDR1 is SGHAT, CDR2 FQNNGV. Trimming cost V 5 bases and J 2 bases; bases outside gene matches: 2. The CDR3 runs to 13 residues. CDR3 sequence: CASSPGLAYEQYF. The CDR3 coding sequence is TGTGCCAGCAGCCCGGGACTAGCCTACGAGCAGTACTTC.

The chain links TRBV30 to TRBJ1-2; weak D call: TRBD1 (5 bases). The CDR3 sequence is 10 residues long. Trimming cost V 3 bases and J 8 bases, with 7 bases left between them. Germline CDR1 reads GTSNPN; CDR2 reads SVGIG (reference sequence). Here the CDR3 reads CAWRGGGYTF. CDR3 coding DNA: TGTGCCTGGAGGGGGGGAGGCTACACCTTC.

The chain carries TRBV5-1 and TRBJ1-1, with TRBD1 matching 8 bases. This CDR3 contains 15 residues. Trimming removed 4 bases from V and 0 bases from J; junction bases left unmatched: 5. From germline, CDR1 is SGHRS and CDR2 YFSETQ. The chain's CDR3 is CASSPGQGLNTEAFF. In DNA, the CDR3 is TGCGCCAGCAGCCCCGGACAGGGCTTGAACACTGAAGCTTTCTTT.

The chain has TRBV7-3 and TRBJ2-2, with D possibly TRBD1 on 6 matching bases. CDR1 SGHTA and CDR2 FQGTGA come from the germline V gene. CDR3 length: 14 residues. V lost 5 bases to trimming and J lost 4 bases, with 11 bases between them. CDR3 region: CASSQGQRTGELFF. As DNA, the CDR3 is TGTGCCAGCAGCCAGGGGCAACGCACCGGGGAGCTGTTTTTT.

J is TRBJ2-2 and V is TRBV5-1, with 10 bases matching TRBD1. The J segment lost 5 bases and the V segment lost 4 bases, leaving 5 bases of the junction unmatched. The CDR3 extends over 15 amino acids. The V gene's germline CDR1 is SGHRS and CDR2 YFSETQ. The CDR3 nucleotides are TGCGCCAGCAGCGCCGGACAGGGGGGTACCGGGGAGCTGTTTTTT. This codes for CASSAGQGGTGELFF.

This clone was observed a few times. The V call is TRBV12-5, the J call TRBJ1-2; D call uncertain. V lost 1 base to trimming and J lost 6 bases, with 9 bases between them. This CDR3 spans 13 amino acids. The germline CDR1 and CDR2 sequences are LGHNT and FRNRAP. The CDR3 DNA reads as TGTGCTAGTGGTTTGGCGGGTTCTCATGGCTACACCTTC. Protein sequence: CASGLAGSHGYTF. The full variable domain, in which reference TRBV12-5 and TRBJ1-2 provide the parts outside the CDR3, is DARVTQTPRHKVTEMGQEVTMRCQPILGHNTVFWYRQTMMQGLELLAYFRNRAPLDDSGMPKDRFSAEMPDATLATLKIQPSEPRDSAVYFCASGLAGSHGYTFGSGTRLTVV.

The gene calls are TRBV4-1 and TRBJ2-7, with TRBD2 matching 10 bases. J gave up 4 bases and V 0 bases, and 9 bases lay outside the gene matches. The CDR3 spans 17 residues. Germline V CDR1 and CDR2: MGHRA, YSYEKL. The CDR3 DNA follows: TGCGCCAGCAGCCAAGACGACAAGGCTAGCGGGAGATACGAGCAGTACTTC. Its protein product is CASSQDDKASGRYEQYF.

This clone was detected only once. This chain uses TRBV27 with TRBJ2-7; 8 nucleotides line up with TRBD1. The CDR3 runs to 14 residues. V shed 4 bases, J shed 2 bases, and the junction held 4 bases outside the gene matches. Germline assignment: CDR1 MNHEY and CDR2 SMNVEV (reference sequence). CDR3 loop: CASSSPTGAYEQYF. The CDR3 nucleotides are TGTGCCAGCAGTTCCCCGACAGGGGCCTACGAGCAGTACTTC.

This clone occurred once. The rearrangement links TRBV10-3 to TRBJ2-5; maybe TRBD2 (6 bases). CDR3 length equals 18 residues. The germline V gene encodes CDR1 ENHRY and CDR2 SYGVKD. Trimming took 3 bases from V and 5 from J, leaving 25 bases between them. CDR3 sequence: CAISDLGGAIPFSETQYF. Here the CDR3 DNA reads TGTGCCATCAGTGACCTAGGAGGGGCGATACCTTTTAGTGAGACCCAGTACTTC.

The chain recombines TRBV5-1 with TRBJ1-2, with a tentative D call TRBD1 (5 bases). V lost 4 bases and J lost 4, with 8 bases in between. Germline V lookup: CDR1 SGHRS, CDR2 YFSETQ. The CDR3 consists of 12 residues. This CDR3 reads CASSLDSYGYTF. The CDR3 DNA sequence: TGCGCCAGCAGCCTCGACAGCTATGGCTACACCTTC. Looking up the rest from reference TRBV5-1 and TRBJ1-2 gives the full variable domain: KAGVTQTPRYLIKTRGQQVTLSCSPISGHRSVSWYQQTPGQGLQFLFEYFSETQRNKGNFPGRFSGRQFSNSRSEMNVSTLELGDSALYLCASSLDSYGYTFGSGTRLTVV.

The CDR3 region is CASRPTVVSPSPLHF. In DNA, the CDR3 is TGTGCCAGCAGACCCACGGTCGTTTCCCCTTCACCCCTCCACTTT. The genes are TRBV11-2 and TRBJ1-6; D uncertain. The CDR3 runs to 15 residues. Germline loops: CDR1 SGHAT, CDR2 FQNNGV. Trimming left V 6 bases short and J 9 bases short, with 18 bases between.

J is TRBJ1-1 and V is TRBV27; no reliable D call. This CDR3 has 13 residues. V was pared by 0 bases and J by 5 bases, with 7 bases between. CDR1 MNHEY and CDR2 SMNVEV come from the germline V gene (reference sequence). Written as DNA, the CDR3 is TGTGCCAGCAGTTTATCGGCACGAACTGAAGCTTTCTTT. Its protein is CASSLSARTEAFF.

The chain combines TRBV28 with TRBJ1-5, with D perhaps TRBD1 (6 bases). Trimming shortened V by 6 bases and J by 2 bases, and 14 bases separated the two germline ends. The CDR3 spans 15 residues. The V gene's germline CDR1 is MDHEN and CDR2 SYDVKM. CDR3 sequence: CASRPQGSGNQPQHF. The CDR3 DNA sequence: TGTGCCAGCAGACCTCAGGGGTCGGGCAATCAGCCCCAGCATTTT.

V is TRBV5-1 and J is TRBJ1-1; D not certain. V was clipped by 0 bases and J by 0 bases, with 6 bases between them. Looked up from germline, CDR1 is SGHRS and CDR2 is YFSETQ. The CDR3 is made up of 14 amino acids. The CDR3 sequence: CASSLVYMNTEAFF. CDR3 nucleotide sequence: TGCGCCAGCAGCTTGGTATACATGAACACTGAAGCTTTCTTT.

The chain recombines TRBV5-5 with TRBJ2-5, with a tentative D call TRBD2 (6 bases). The end of the DNA is better explained by TRBJ2-7, so the J call may be wrong. Germline assignment: CDR1 SGHKS and CDR2 YYEKEE (reference sequence). The CDR3 runs to 16 residues. The CDR3 protein is CASSLAEDYSPYEQYF. The CDR3 bases are TGTGCCAGCAGCTTGGCCGAGGACTACTCACCCTACGAGCAGTACTTC.

The chain links TRBV7-3 to TRBJ1-1, with D possibly TRBD1 on 5 matching bases. Germline CDR1 is SGHTA and CDR2 is FQGTGA. Trimming left V 6 bases short and J 6 bases short, with 11 bases between. The CDR3 contains 12 residues. DNA for the CDR3: TGTGCCAGCAGGGGAGGGGATGCTGAAGCTTTCTTT. Translation gives CASRGGDAEAFF.

The chain links TRBV2 to TRBJ2-1, with 8 bases that match TRBD1. The CDR3 has 19 amino acids. Germline assignment: CDR1 SNHLY and CDR2 FYNNEI. Germline trimming cut 6 bases from V and 2 bases from J; bases unmatched to any gene: 18. CDR3: CASSEEQGAAGTAYNEQFF. The DNA for the CDR3 is TGTGCCAGCAGCGAGGAGCAGGGGGCCGCGGGAACGGCCTACAATGAGCAGTTCTTC.

CDR3 region: CASSSSVGQGNEKLFF. CDR3 in DNA: TGTGCCAGCAGCTCCTCCGTGGGACAGGGTAATGAAAAACTGTTTTTT. V usage is TRBV9 and J usage is TRBJ1-4, with 9 bases fitting TRBD1. The ends lost 4 bases at V and 4 bases at J; junction bases unmatched: 8. The germline V gene has CDR1 SGDLS and CDR2 YYNGEE. CDR3 length equals 16 residues.

The genes are TRBV7-2 and TRBJ1-6; D is unclear. CDR1 and CDR2 (germline): SGHTA, FQGNSA. The germline V and J ends were trimmed by 5 bases and 4 bases, with 3 bases remaining between them. The CDR3 consists of 12 residues. The CDR3: CASSPYNSPLHF. CDR3 DNA: TGTGCCAGCAGCCCATATAATTCACCCCTCCACTTT.

J is TRBJ2-2 and V is TRBV4-1; the D is unclear. Trimming removed 1 base from V and 4 bases from J, with 13 bases in between. This CDR3 comprises 16 residues. Germline V gene data show CDR1 as MGHRA and CDR2 as YSYEKL. The CDR3 nucleotides are TGCGCCAGCAGCCAAGGCCGGCTAGGCAGCACCGGGGAGCTGTTTTTT. This encodes CASSQGRLGSTGELFF.

The rearrangement uses TRBV27 and TRBJ2-1, with D perhaps matching TRBD1 (6 bases). The germline CDR1 and CDR2 sequences are MNHEY and SMNVEV (reference sequence). Trimming removed 5 bases at V and 4 bases at J, with 18 bases between. This CDR3 is built from 16 residues. CDR3 coding DNA: TGTGCCAGCAGTCCTTCGGACAGCCCGTCATACAATGAGCAGTTCTTC. Encoded protein: CASSPSDSPSYNEQFF.

This clone was counted only a few times. The chain couples TRBV9 to TRBJ2-7, with TRBD1 matching over 8 bases. J lost 6 bases, V lost 4 bases, and 6 bases had no gene match. This CDR3 comprises 13 residues. Germline CDR1 is SGDLS and CDR2 is YYNGEE. In DNA, the CDR3 is TGTGCCAGCAGCCCAGGACAGGGTCCCGAGCAGTACTTC. This encodes CASSPGQGPEQYF. Looking up the rest from reference TRBV9 and TRBJ2-7 gives the full variable domain: DSGVTQTPKHLITATGQRVTLRCSPRSGDLSVYWYQQSLDQGLQFLIQYYNGEERAKGNILERFSAQQFPDLHSELNLSSLELGDSALYFCASSPGQGPEQYFGPGTRLTVT.

Written as DNA, the CDR3 is TGTGCCAGCAGCTCCGGACAGGGGGCCTACAATGAGCAGTTCTTC. The encoded protein is CASSSGQGAYNEQFF. The J gene is TRBJ2-1, the V gene TRBV5-8, with 10 bases identical to TRBD1. CDR3 length: 15 residues. With V trimmed by 3 bases and J by 2 bases, 2 bases remained unmatched. Germline assignment: CDR1 SGHTS and CDR2 YDEGEE.

The gene calls are TRBV28 and TRBJ2-2, with a tentative D call TRBD1 (6 bases). V lost 2 bases and J 5 bases, leaving 15 bases between the germline ends. The V gene's germline CDR1 is MDHEN and CDR2 SYDVKM. CDR3 length: 16 residues. Here the CDR3 reads CASSLTGRRRTGELFF. The CDR3 nucleotides read TGTGCCAGCAGTTTAACAGGGCGGAGGAGGACCGGGGAGCTGTTTTTT.

The gene calls are TRBV29-1 and TRBJ2-1; 9 bases agree with TRBD2. The CDR3 is made up of 13 amino acids. Germline CDR1 reads SQVTM; CDR2 reads ANQGSEA. The trim removed 6 bases at V and 9 bases at J, leaving 9 bases unmatched. CDR3 bases: TGCAGCGTCGGACGCGGGGGGGCGACTGAGCAGTTCTTC. Translated, it gives CSVGRGGATEQFF.